This is a list of T cell receptor beta chains from one sample in a study of identical twins. TCRdb processed the 5' RACE reads anew with MiXCR; each CDR3 protein has one entry. This repertoire shows 420,000 or so distinct CDR3 sequences, roughly 20% found once; its top ten account for roughly an eighth. Material for sequencing was naive T cells sorted from blood. Every receptor here comes from a middle-aged man in good health. The CDR3 runs from the conserved cysteine through the conserved F or W. A D gene is named only where the DNA matches it firmly. Some rows have no size entry. The others give once, few or many, or a class for an expanded clone.

clone size,J gene,V gene,D gene,CDR3 DNA,CDR3 protein
NA,TRBJ2-2,TRBV6-1,NA,TGTGCCAGCAGCCCCCGGATTACCGGGGAGCTGTTTTTT,CASSPRITGELFF
few,TRBJ2-1,TRBV7-6,NA,TGTGCCAGCAGGCCGAATTTGGGACTTTCCTACAATGAGCAGTTCTTC,CASRPNLGLSYNEQFF
NA,TRBJ2-7,TRBV6-5,NA,TGTGCCAGCAGTTACGGGACGGTAGGCGGAGCAGCCTACGAGCAGTACTTC,CASSYGTVGGAAYEQYF
NA,TRBJ2-1,TRBV20-1,TRBD2,TGCAGTGCTATGGCGGGAGCCCACTACAATGAGCAGTTCTTC,CSAMAGAHYNEQFF
NA,TRBJ2-5,TRBV7-9,NA,TGTGCCAGCAGCTTAGCGAGGGCGTATGGAGAGACCCAGTACTTC,CASSLARAYGETQYF
many,TRBJ2-1,TRBV6-1,TRBD2,TGTGCCAGCTCCGAGGGACTAGCGAACAATGAGCAGTTCTTC,CASSEGLANNEQFF
many,TRBJ1-1,TRBV7-9,NA,TGTGCCAGCAGCCCTGAGGGAGGGTCTGAAGCTTTCTTT,CASSPEGGSEAFF
many,TRBJ1-1,TRBV4-3,NA,TGCGCCAGCAGCCTCTCACCGGGGTCCATGAACACTGAAGCCTTCTTT,CASSLSPGSMNTEAFF
few,TRBJ2-1,TRBV28,NA,TGTGCCAGCAGTTTATCGGGGATCGATGAGCAGTTCTTC,CASSLSGIDEQFF
few,TRBJ2-1,TRBV29-1,NA,TGCAGCGTTGCGACAGATGAGTACAATGAGCAGTTCTTC,CSVATDEYNEQFF
many,TRBJ1-1,TRBV5-6,NA,TGTGCCAGCAGCGAGGACGCCTGGAACACTGAAGCTTTCTTT,CASSEDAWNTEAFF
many,TRBJ1-4,TRBV28,TRBD1,TGTGCCAGCAGTCCAGGGGGTTCGAATGAAAAACTGTTTTTT,CASSPGGSNEKLFF
NA,TRBJ1-3,TRBV28,TRBD1,TGTGCCAGCGGGGGGGGGACAGAGAGTGGAAACACCATATATTTT,CASGGGTESGNTIYF
NA,TRBJ2-6,TRBV30,NA,TGTGCCTGGAGCACAGGCTCTGGGGCCAACGTCCTGACTTTC,CAWSTGSGANVLTF
NA,TRBJ1-6,TRBV10-3,NA,TGTGCCAAACGAAGCTCCTATAATTCACCCCTCCACTTT,CAKRSSYNSPLHF
few,TRBJ1-5,TRBV18,TRBD1,TGTGCCAGCTCCCCGACAGGGGTGCTCAATCAGCCCCAGCATTTT,CASSPTGVLNQPQHF
many,TRBJ2-5,TRBV15,TRBD2,TGTGCCACCAGCAGGGACTCAGCGGGAGCACAAGAGACCCAGTACTTC,CATSRDSAGAQETQYF
NA,TRBJ1-1,TRBV5-1,TRBD1,TGCGCCAGCAGCTTGGGGACGTGGACAGGGGAAGAGATGAACACTGAAGCTTTCTTT,CASSLGTWTGEEMNTEAFF
many,TRBJ2-1,TRBV3-1,TRBD2,TGTGCCAGCAGGGCGGGACTAGCGGGAGGTTACAATGAGCAGTTCTTC,CASRAGLAGGYNEQFF
few,TRBJ1-2,TRBV9,NA,TGTGCCAGCAGCGGGTGGCAGCGAGCAAACTATGGCTACACCTTC,CASSGWQRANYGYTF
many,TRBJ2-1,TRBV20-1,TRBD2,TGCAGTGCTAGAGATCACCTAGCGGGAGGATACAATGAGCAGTTCTTC,CSARDHLAGGYNEQFF
few,TRBJ2-3,TRBV15,NA,TGTGCCACCAGCATCAGAGCGAAGCGAGGGACAGATACGCAGTATTTT,CATSIRAKRGTDTQYF
few,TRBJ2-7,TRBV18,NA,TGTGCCAGCTCACCGGCCAGCCTCTACGAGCAGTACTTC,CASSPASLYEQYF
few,TRBJ2-1,TRBV25-1,NA,TGTGCCAGCAGTTCCACCGTTTTTGTCTCGGTCTTC,CASSSTVFVSVF
NA,TRBJ1-5,TRBV6-1,NA,TGTGCCAGCAGCCCGGGGGGGGTTCGTGTGCCCCAGCATTTT,CASSPGGVRVPQHF
few,TRBJ1-5,TRBV7-2,TRBD1,TGTGCCAGCAGCCACCATGGGACAGGGGAAGGCAATCAGCCCCAGCATTTT,CASSHHGTGEGNQPQHF
few,TRBJ2-2,TRBV6-1,NA,TGTGCCACCGTGGGGTCCCCTAACACCGGGGAGCTGTTTTTT,CATVGSPNTGELFF
many,TRBJ2-7,TRBV3-1,NA,TGTGCCAGCAGTTTCCTAGGGAACGAGCAGTACTTC,CASSFLGNEQYF
few,TRBJ2-2,TRBV20-1,NA,TGCAGTGCTAGAGCCGACGACATCGGCTACACCGGGGAGCTGTTTTTT,CSARADDIGYTGELFF
few,TRBJ2-7,TRBV10-3,NA,TGTGCCATCAGTGAGTTGTTCACTCGGTGGAACGAGCAGTACTTC,CAISELFTRWNEQYF
few,TRBJ2-1,TRBV6-1,NA,TGTGCCAGCAGTGCGGGTGGGGCAGGTCAGTTCTTC,CASSAGGAGQFF
NA,TRBJ2-7,TRBV7-9,TRBD1,TGTGCCAGCAGCTTATCGGGACAGGGGGTTAAGGAGCAGTACTTC,CASSLSGQGVKEQYF
NA,TRBJ2-6,TRBV3-1,NA,TGTGCCAGCAGCCAAATGTCGCAGGGGTCAGGGGCCAACGTCCTGACTTTC,CASSQMSQGSGANVLTF
NA,TRBJ2-7,TRBV6-2/TRBV6-3,NA,TGTGCCAGCAGTTTACGACAGTTCTACGAGCAGTACTTC,CASSLRQFYEQYF
few,TRBJ1-4,TRBV12-3/TRBV12-4,NA,TGTGCCAGCAGTCAGTCCGCTCGGGCTAATGAAAAACTGTTTTTT,CASSQSARANEKLFF
few,TRBJ2-3,TRBV20-1,NA,TGCAGTGCTGGGACCGGGAGAGCAGATACGCAGTATTTT,CSAGTGRADTQYF
many,TRBJ1-2,TRBV20-1,NA,TGCAGTGCCTCGGACCTGTATGGCTACACCTTC,CSASDLYGYTF
few,TRBJ1-2,TRBV5-1,TRBD1,TGCGCCAGCAGCTCACCGGGGACAGGCTTTAACTATGGCTACACCTTC,CASSSPGTGFNYGYTF
NA,TRBJ2-5,TRBV5-1,TRBD2,TGCGCCAGCAGCTTGGCCCCGGGGGGGCTCAGGGAGACCCAGTACTTC,CASSLAPGGLRETQYF
many,TRBJ2-3,TRBV27,NA,TGTGCCAGCAGTCCGGTTACAGGGAGGGGCACAGATACGCAGTATTTT,CASSPVTGRGTDTQYF
few,TRBJ2-1,TRBV7-2,NA,TGTGCCAGCAGCTTAGGGGTCTCCCTCCCACATGAGCAGTTCTTC,CASSLGVSLPHEQFF
many,TRBJ2-2,TRBV4-1,NA,TGCGCCAGCAGCCAAGAAGGCAGGGGCACCGGGGAGCTGTTTTTT,CASSQEGRGTGELFF
NA,TRBJ2-3,TRBV20-1,NA,TGCAGTGCTAGTCGGGAGACGAACACAGATACGCAGTATTTT,CSASRETNTDTQYF
many,TRBJ1-2,TRBV24-1,NA,TGTGCCACCGGGGATTGGAATGGCTACACCTTC,CATGDWNGYTF
few,TRBJ2-3,TRBV7-6,NA,TGTGCCAGCAGCTTAGCGAAGATTGATACGCAGTATTTT,CASSLAKIDTQYF
few,TRBJ2-7,TRBV12-3/TRBV12-4,NA,TGTGCCAGCAGTCCGGCGAGGGGCAGTAGGTACTTC,CASSPARGSRYF
NA,TRBJ1-5,TRBV12-3/TRBV12-4,NA,TGTGCCAGCAATAGGGAAGGTCAGCCCCAGCATTTT,CASNREGQPQHF
NA,TRBJ2-7,TRBV5-1,TRBD1,TGCGCCAGCAGTCCGGGGACAGTTGGGTTGATCGAGCAGTACTTC,CASSPGTVGLIEQYF
many,TRBJ2-7,TRBV20-1,NA,TGCAGTGCTAGTAAAGGACAGATAGCCTACGAGCAGTACTTC,CSASKGQIAYEQYF
few,TRBJ2-7,TRBV6-1,TRBD1,TGTGCCAGCAGCGCCCAGGGGGCCGTCCTGCGCGAGCAGTACTTC,CASSAQGAVLREQYF
many,TRBJ2-2,TRBV11-2,NA,TGTGCCAGCAGCTCGGACGGGCATCTCGGGGAGCTGTTTTTT,CASSSDGHLGELFF
many,TRBJ2-7,TRBV7-2,TRBD2,TGTGCCAGCAGCTTAAGACTAGCTCGTGAGCAGTACTTC,CASSLRLAREQYF
NA,TRBJ2-3,TRBV12-3/TRBV12-4,TRBD1,TGTGCCAGCAGTCGACAGGGGGCGACGGGCACAGATACGCAGTATTTT,CASSRQGATGTDTQYF